Each of the 21 T cell receptor beta chains below was sequenced from the same sample in a study of preoperative IRX-2 immunotherapy in early breast cancer. Treatment meaning: preoperative locoregional IRX-2 cytokine immunotherapy. Some clones are missing from TCRdb's copy, which holds only in-frame ones; the method was immunoSEQ multiplex PCR. This sample has around 34,000 clones, with around 83% found just once. The sequencing used lymph node tissue, collected from a patient treated with IRX-2 immunotherapy. Source of these receptors: a human donor with breast cancer.

V usage is TRBV18 and J usage is TRBJ1-3; D call uncertain. Germline lookup yields CDR1 KGHSH and CDR2 LQKENI. V dropped 0 bases and J dropped 3 bases, with 9 bases sitting between them. This CDR3 region has 15 residues. The DNA of the CDR3 is TGTGCCAGCTCACCACCCCCGACAAGTGGAAACACCATATATTTT. It codes for CASSPPPTSGNTIYF.

The chain joins TRBV18 to TRBJ1-4; D possibly corresponds to TRBD1 (5 bases). The CDR3 extends over 14 amino acids. In germline, CDR1 is KGHSH, CDR2 LQKENI. V lost 3 bases and J lost 8, with 13 bases in between. CDR3 coding DNA: TGTGCCAGCTCACCTCTGACACGGGGCGAAAAACTGTTTTTT. It codes for CASSPLTRGEKLFF.

The table lists this clone with a few counts. The V and J genes are TRBV18 and TRBJ2-3, with TRBD2 identical over 9 bases. The CDR3 loop spans 16 amino acids. With 5 bases clipped from V and 4 bases from J, the junction kept 10 bases outside the gene matches. Germline V gene data show CDR1 as KGHSH and CDR2 as LQKENI. CDR3 amino acids: CASSSIGTSIADTQYF. The CDR3 DNA reads as TGTGCCAGCTCATCGATCGGGACTAGCATAGCAGATACGCAGTATTTT.

The chain recombines TRBV18 with TRBJ1-3, with D perhaps matching TRBD1 (6 bases). Trimming removed 3 bases from V and 0 bases from J, with 9 bases in between. Germline CDR1 and CDR2: KGHSH and LQKENI. The CDR3 totals 15 residues. CDR3 sequence reads: CASSPQGGSGNTIYF. Written as DNA, the CDR3 is TGTGCCAGCTCACCCCAAGGGGGCTCTGGAAACACCATATATTTT.

The chain has TRBV18 and TRBJ2-2; 13 nucleotides agree with TRBD2. The germline CDR1 and CDR2 sequences are KGHSH and LQKENI. The CDR3 loop spans 16 amino acids. With V trimmed by 4 bases and J by 7 bases, 6 bases remained unmatched. CDR3 residues: CASSRQGLAGFGELFF. CDR3 bases: TGTGCCAGCTCACGACAGGGACTAGCGGGATTCGGGGAGCTGTTTTTT.

In its sample, this clone was seen a few times. The V call is TRBV30, the J call TRBJ1-3, with TRBD1 as a possible D gene (5 bases). The CDR3 is 15 residues long. Germline lookup yields CDR1 GTSNPN and CDR2 SVGIG (reference sequence). Trimming took 2 bases from V and 1 from J, leaving 12 bases between them. The CDR3 spells CAWSTRAGSGNTIYF. CDR3 nucleotide sequence: TGTGCCTGGAGTACCCGGGCAGGGTCTGGAAACACCATATATTTT.

The chain carries TRBV30 and TRBJ1-1; tentative D call: TRBD1 (6 bases). This CDR3 comprises 14 residues. Germline CDR1 reads GTSNPN; CDR2 reads SVGIG (reference sequence). V lost 5 bases and J 3 bases, leaving 16 bases between the germline ends. CDR3: CAWERTVGDTEAFF. CDR3 nucleotides: TGTGCCTGGGAGAGGACAGTAGGGGACACTGAAGCTTTCTTT.

In nucleotides, the CDR3 is TGTGCCAGCACAAATCAGGAGGGGTATGGCTACACCTTC. Its protein is CASTNQEGYGYTF. The chain couples TRBV6-8 to TRBJ1-2; D might be TRBD1 (5 bases). Germline V gene sequence: CDR1 MNHGY, CDR2 SAAAGT. Trimming took off 7 bases at V and 5 bases at J, with 14 bases between the two ends. The CDR3 loop spans 13 amino acids.

This clone was seen only once. The chain links TRBV19 to TRBJ1-6; 7 nucleotides agree with TRBD1. This CDR3 spans 21 amino acids. J was trimmed by 7 bases and V by 10 bases; bases with no gene match: 31. Germline CDR1 is LNHDA and CDR2 is SQIVND (reference sequence). CDR3 residues: CANLDRAYGEFTPPGNSPLHF. DNA of the CDR3: TGTGCCAATCTAGACAGGGCTTACGGGGAATTCACCCCTCCGGGGAATTCACCCCTCCACTTT.

This chain uses TRBV6-7 with TRBJ1-4, with unresolved D. TRBV6-7 is labeled an ORF, and its function is uncertain. V shed 4 bases and J shed 2 bases, with 11 bases lying between them. The CDR3 is made up of 15 amino acids. Here the CDR3 reads CASSSGVGTNEKLFF. The CDR3 nucleotides are TGTGCCAGCAGTTCTGGGGTCGGCACTAATGAAAAACTGTTTTTT.

CDR3 sequence: CASSLGTAYTGELFF. CDR3 nucleotides: TGTGCCAGCAGTTTAGGGACAGCGTACACCGGGGAGCTGTTTTTT. The V gene is TRBV28, the J gene TRBJ2-2, with TRBD1 matching 7 bases. The trim removed 2 bases at V and 3 bases at J, leaving 3 bases unmatched. CDR3 length: 15 amino acids. Germline lookup yields CDR1 MDHEN and CDR2 SYDVKM. The whole variable domain, remainder taken from reference TRBV28 and TRBJ2-2, is DVKVTQSSRYLVKRTGEKVFLECVQDMDHENMFWYRQDPGLGLRLIYFSYDVKMKEKGDIPEGYSVSREKKERFSLILESASTNQTSMYLCASSLGTAYTGELFFGEGSRLTVL.

The chain combines TRBV6-8 with TRBJ1-1; perhaps TRBD1 as D (5 bases). The germline CDR1 and CDR2 sequences are MNHGY and SAAAGT. The CDR3 extends over 16 amino acids. The V end lost 3 bases, the J end lost 3 bases, and 17 bases lay between the germline ends. Here the CDR3 reads CASSYLSAGRDTEAFF. The CDR3 DNA reads TGTGCCAGCAGTTATTTGTCGGCAGGGAGGGACACTGAAGCTTTCTTT.

The J gene is TRBJ1-2, the V gene TRBV29-1; D gene uncertain. CDR1 and CDR2 (germline): SQVTM, ANQGSEA. This CDR3 contains 13 residues. The V end lost 4 bases, the J end lost 2 bases, and 11 bases lay between the germline ends. In DNA, the CDR3 is TGCAGCGTTGGTAGCAACAACAACTATGGCTACACCTTC. Protein sequence: CSVGSNNNYGYTF. Based on the CDR3 plus reference TRBV29-1 and TRBJ1-2, the full variable domain is SAVISQKPSRDICQRGTSLTIQCQVDSQVTMMFWYRQQPGQSLTLIATANQGSEATYESGFVIDKFPISRPNLTFSTLTVSNMSPEDSSIYLCSVGSNNNYGYTFGSGTRLTVV.

V and J are TRBV28 and TRBJ2-7, with 9 bases identical to TRBD1. The germline gives CDR1 MDHEN, CDR2 SYDVKM. Trimming took 7 bases from V and 9 from J; bases not matched to a gene: 7. CDR3 size: 12 residues. CDR3 loop: CASNPGQGGQYF. The CDR3 coding sequence is TGTGCCAGCAACCCGGGACAGGGAGGGCAGTACTTC.

The V and J genes are TRBV11-3 and TRBJ2-7; D gene uncertain. The V gene's germline CDR1 is SGHNT and CDR2 YENEEA. Trimming removed 4 bases at V and 0 bases at J, with 13 bases between. This CDR3 contains 15 residues. The CDR3 region has the DNA TGTGCCAGCAGCTCTGATCGACGGAGCTCCTACGAGCAGTACTTC. Its protein product is CASSSDRRSSYEQYF.

This rearrangement joins TRBV19 to TRBJ1-3; D call uncertain. The CDR3 covers 13 residues. V was pared by 6 bases and J by 0 bases, with 6 bases between. Germline CDR1 and CDR2: LNHDA and SQIVND (reference sequence). The CDR3 coding sequence is TGTGCCAGTAGCGTGTTCTCTGGAAACACCATATATTTT. Amino acid sequence: CASSVFSGNTIYF.

The V gene is TRBV25-1, the J gene TRBJ2-3; D is perhaps TRBD1 (6 bases). CDR1 MGHDK and CDR2 SYGVNS come from the germline V gene. V was clipped by 5 bases and J by 6 bases, with 12 bases between them. This CDR3 comprises 13 residues. The CDR3 spells CASSRRGLDTQYF. CDR3 coding DNA: TGTGCCAGCAGTCGCAGGGGTTTGGATACGCAGTATTTT. The variable domain in full, completed from reference TRBV25-1 and TRBJ2-3, reads EADIYQTPRYLVIGTGKKITLECSQTMGHDKMYWYQQDPGMELHLIHYSYGVNSTEKGDLSSESTVSRIRTEHFPLTLESARPSHTSQYLCASSRRGLDTQYFGPGTRLTVL.

The chain combines TRBV28 with TRBJ1-1; maybe TRBD1 (6 bases). The CDR3 has 12 amino acids. Germline V gene data show CDR1 as MDHEN and CDR2 as SYDVKM. The germline V and J ends were trimmed by 4 bases and 7 bases, with 10 bases remaining between them. CDR3 protein: CASSSGGGEAFF. The CDR3 DNA sequence: TGTGCCAGCAGTTCGGGAGGGGGTGAAGCTTTCTTT.

This sequence joins TRBV15 and TRBJ1-1; D is ambiguous. The germline V gene has CDR1 LNHNV and CDR2 YYDKDF (reference sequence). This CDR3 is built from 15 residues. Trimming removed 3 bases from V and 2 bases from J, with 13 bases in between. CDR3 nucleotides: TGTGCCACCAGCAGTGACACAGCACTCAACACTGAAGCTTTCTTT. Residues: CATSSDTALNTEAFF. The full variable domain, rest sourced from reference TRBV15 and TRBJ1-1, is DAMVIQNPRYQVTQFGKPVTLSCSQTLNHNVMYWYQQKSSQAPKLLFHYYDKDFNNEADTPDNFQSRRPNTSFCFLDIRSPGLGDTAMYLCATSSDTALNTEAFFGQGTRLTVV.

The chain is built from TRBV19 and TRBJ2-1, with unresolved D. Deletions cut 3 bases from V and 0 bases from J, with 9 bases between. Per the germline V gene, CDR1 is LNHDA and CDR2 is SQIVND (reference sequence). There are 15 residues in the CDR3. The CDR3 sequence is CASSIRYSSYNEQFF. CDR3 nucleotides: TGTGCCAGTAGTATTAGGTATAGCTCCTACAATGAGCAGTTCTTC.

As regards this clone: The sample holds other DNA sequences that translate to the same CDR3. The chain uses TRBV19 and TRBJ1-5; 12 bases map to TRBD1. The junction had 2 bases not matched to a gene; V was cut back by 5 bases and J by 6 bases. The CDR3 contains 14 residues. Looked up from germline, CDR1 is LNHDA and CDR2 is SQIVND (reference sequence). DNA for the CDR3: TGTGCCAGTAGTGGGACAGGGGGCAGTCAGCCCCAGCATTTT. Its translation is CASSGTGGSQPQHF. Drawing the rest from reference TRBV19 and TRBJ1-5, the complete variable domain is DGGITQSPKYLFRKEGQNVTLSCEQNLNHDAMYWYRQDPGQGLRLIYYSQIVNDFQKGDIAEGYSVSREKKESFPLTVTSAQKNPTAFYLCASSGTGGSQPQHFGDGTRLSIL.